The 27 T cell receptor beta chains given below trace back to one sample, sequenced in a study of control samples from healthy donors and cancer patients. TCRdb's copy holds only in-frame clones and misses some; the assay was immunoSEQ multiplex PCR. The sample yields over 150,000 clones, about 94% seen once. The sample was PBMCs. The origin of the receptors is a man aged 60 to 75 with colorectal cancer.

The chain is built from TRBV21-1 and TRBJ1-2. TRBV21-1 is an annotated pseudogene. The CDR3 runs 16 residues. The CDR3 protein is CASSFKGEGSNYGYTF. In DNA, the CDR3 is TGTGCCAGCAGCTTCAAAGGGGAGGGGTCTAACTATGGCTACACCTTC.

Note on this clone: The sample has other DNA sequences that encode this CDR3 too. The chain recombines TRBV12-3 or TRBV12-4 with TRBJ1-2; D not certain. Trimming pared 0 bases from V and 2 bases from J, leaving 4 bases between. CDR3 length: 13 amino acids. CDR3 loop: CASSLARNYGYTF. For the CDR3, the DNA is TGTGCCAGCAGTTTAGCCAGGAACTATGGCTACACCTTC.

The gene calls are TRBV1 and TRBJ1-4. TRBV1 is a documented pseudogene. The CDR3 totals 13 residues. The CDR3: CTSSQWRSEKLFF. The CDR3 DNA sequence: TGCACCAGCAGCCAGTGGCGGAGTGAAAAACTGTTTTTT.

The V gene is TRBV4-3, the J gene TRBJ1-2; 9 bases line up with TRBD1. Germline CDR1 reads LGHNA; CDR2 reads YSLEER. CDR3 length equals 15 residues. V shed 0 bases and J 8 bases; nucleotides not matched to a gene: 7. The CDR3 DNA reads TGCGCCAGCAGCCAAGAATCGGGACAGGGTGACGGCTACACCTTC. As protein: CASSQESGQGDGYTF.

V gene TRBV6-6 combines with J gene TRBJ1-4, with 7 bases fitting TRBD1. J gave up 0 bases and V 5 bases, and 3 bases lay outside the gene matches. Per germline, CDR1 MNHNY and CDR2 SVGAGI (reference sequence). The CDR3 covers 15 residues. This chain's CDR3 is CASSLGTATNEKLFF. The CDR3 region has the DNA TGTGCCAGCAGTCTTGGGACAGCAACTAATGAAAAACTGTTTTTT.

The chain combines TRBV9 with TRBJ1-2, with D uncertain. Germline V gene data show CDR1 as SGDLS and CDR2 as YYNGEE. This CDR3 has 13 residues. Trimming pared 3 bases from V and 8 bases from J, leaving 14 bases between. This chain's CDR3 is CASSAPGQRGYTF. The CDR3 coding sequence is TGTGCCAGCAGCGCCCCGGGTCAGCGAGGCTACACCTTC.

This clone was counted a single time. V gene TRBV6-5 combines with J gene TRBJ1-4, with D unclear. This CDR3 has 14 amino acids. Trimming left V 6 bases short and J 7 bases short, with 15 bases between. Germline V gene data show CDR1 as MNHEY and CDR2 as SVGAGI. The chain's CDR3 is CASSRFGSGEKLFF. In nucleotides, the CDR3 is TGTGCCAGCAGCCGCTTTGGGTCCGGTGAAAAACTGTTTTTT.

The chain joins TRBV30 to TRBJ1-5; 11 bases are shared with TRBD1. Losses at the gene ends were 2 bases for V and 2 bases for J; bases not matched to a gene: 2. From germline, CDR1 is GTSNPN and CDR2 SVGIG (reference sequence). The length of the CDR3 is 15 residues. CDR3 sequence (DNA): TGTGCCTGGAGTAAGGGACAGGGGGGCAATCAGCCCCAGCATTTT. Protein sequence: CAWSKGQGGNQPQHF.

The chain has TRBV5-1 and TRBJ1-1, with 9 bases fitting TRBD1. V shed 4 bases and J 0 bases; nucleotides not matched to a gene: 10. The CDR3 extends over 17 amino acids. CDR1 and CDR2 from the germline V gene are SGHRS and YFSETQ. Here the CDR3 DNA reads TGCGCCAGCAGCCCCCGCGGGACAGGGCGGTTGAACACTGAAGCTTTCTTT. Residues: CASSPRGTGRLNTEAFF.

This clone was seen a single time. CDR3 residues: CASSLVYRDGYTF. The CDR3 DNA reads TGTGCCAGCAGTTTAGTTTACAGGGATGGCTACACCTTC. The chain carries TRBV12-3 or TRBV12-4 and TRBJ1-2; D might be TRBD1 (6 bases). The CDR3 spans 13 residues. V gave up 1 base and J gave up 6 bases, with 9 bases separating them.

The chain is built from TRBV7-7 and TRBJ2-5, with a weak D call TRBD1 (5 bases). In germline, CDR1 is SSHAT, CDR2 FNYEAQ (reference sequence). Deletions cut 1 base from V and 5 bases from J, with 8 bases between. This CDR3 has 13 residues. The CDR3 coding sequence is TGTGCCAGCAGCTTAGACAGGAGCGAGACCCAGTACTTC. Amino acid sequence: CASSLDRSETQYF.

This rearrangement joins TRBV10-2 to TRBJ2-1; 8 bases match TRBD2. Germline trimming cut 5 bases from V and 5 bases from J; bases unmatched to any gene: 5. This CDR3 has 14 residues. The germline V gene encodes CDR1 WSHSY and CDR2 SAAADI. CDR3: CASSHGGAHNEQFF. The CDR3 bases are TGCGCCAGCAGTCACGGGGGGGCGCACAATGAGCAGTTCTTC.

V gene TRBV7-2 combines with J gene TRBJ2-2; 7 bases are a match to TRBD1. The CDR3 contains 13 residues. Germline V gene data show CDR1 as SGHTA and CDR2 as FQGNSA. V shed 6 bases and J 6 bases; nucleotides not matched to a gene: 4. DNA for the CDR3: TGTGCCAGCAGTTCCCAGGGGGCCGGGGAGCTGTTTTTT. It specifies CASSSQGAGELFF. Complete variable domain (other parts from reference TRBV7-2 and TRBJ2-2): GAGVSQSPSNKVTEKGKDVELRCDPISGHTALYWYRQSLGQGLEFLIYFQGNSAPDKSGLPSDRFSAERTGGSVSTLTIQRTQQEDSAVYLCASSSQGAGELFFGEGSRLTVL.

Comments on this clone: The junction departs from germline at one end; a sequencing error may be responsible. The CDR3 DNA is TGTGCCAGCAGCTTAGACAGGGCAGATGGCTACACCTTC. This gives the protein CASSLDRADGYTF. The V call is TRBV12-3 or TRBV12-4, the J call TRBJ1-2; 7 bases fit TRBD1. CDR3 length equals 13 residues.

The V gene is TRBV30, the J gene TRBJ2-7; TRBD1 or TRBD2 may be the D gene (6 bases each). The ends were cut back, 5 bases at V and 4 bases at J, with 18 bases in the middle. The germline V gene has CDR1 GTSNPN and CDR2 SVGIG (reference sequence). The CDR3 length is 14 residues. For the CDR3, the DNA is TGTGCCTGGTCTCCTAAGGGGGGTGGATACGAGCAGTACTTC. Its translation is CAWSPKGGGYEQYF.

As regards this clone: Other DNA sequences from this sample encode an identical CDR3 as well. This rearrangement joins TRBV20-1 to TRBJ2-4; no clear D gene. V was trimmed by 3 bases and J by 5 bases, leaving 5 bases between them. Germline V CDR1 and CDR2: DFQATT, SNEGSKA (reference sequence). CDR3 length: 11 amino acids. The chain's CDR3 is CSARTENIQYF. DNA of the CDR3: TGCAGTGCTAGGACGGAAAACATTCAGTACTTC.

This clone was recorded once. The CDR3 loop is CASSPLRVEELFF. CDR3 sequence (DNA): TGTGCCAGCAGTCCCTTGAGGGTAGAGGAGCTGTTTTTT. The chain carries TRBV6-5 and TRBJ2-2, with D possibly matching TRBD2 (5 bases). Germline V gene sequence: CDR1 MNHEY, CDR2 SVGAGI. V lost 5 bases and J 10 bases, leaving 14 bases between the germline ends. The CDR3 length is 13 residues.

This chain connects TRBV19 to TRBJ1-2; 8 bases line up with TRBD1. The CDR3 covers 16 residues. The J segment lost 4 bases and the V segment lost 2 bases, leaving 9 bases of the junction unmatched. CDR1 and CDR2 (germline): LNHDA, SQIVND (reference sequence). The CDR3, as DNA: TGTGCCAGTAGTATAAAGGGGGACAGGCCCTCCTATGGCTACACCTTC. Translating gives CASSIKGDRPSYGYTF.

This rearrangement joins TRBV10-2 to TRBJ2-2; the D gene is possibly TRBD1 (5 bases). CDR1 WSHSY and CDR2 SAAADI come from the germline V gene. The CDR3 is 14 amino acids. Trimming shortened V by 8 bases and J by 4 bases, and 14 bases separated the two germline ends. This CDR3 is CASLKGSGTGELFF. The CDR3 coding sequence is TGCGCCAGCTTGAAGGGGTCGGGCACCGGGGAGCTGTTTTTT.

This clone has a single count. The chain uses TRBV28 and TRBJ1-3, with D perhaps matching TRBD1 (5 bases). The ends were cut back, 9 bases at V and 0 bases at J, with 12 bases in the middle. CDR3 length: 14 amino acids. The germline V gene has CDR1 MDHEN and CDR2 SYDVKM. This CDR3 is CASMGLVSGNTIYF. The CDR3 bases are TGTGCCAGTATGGGACTAGTCTCTGGAAACACCATATATTTT.

J is TRBJ1-3 and V is TRBV4-1; a possible D gene is TRBD1 (6 bases). The germline V gene has CDR1 MGHRA and CDR2 YSYEKL. The CDR3 spans 16 residues. V lost 5 bases and J lost 4, with 18 bases in between. The CDR3 spells CASSFQGQSSGNTIYF. The CDR3 bases are TGCGCCAGCAGCTTTCAGGGGCAGTCGTCAGGAAACACCATATATTTT.

The rearrangement links TRBV6-5 to TRBJ1-3; possible D gene TRBD1, 5 bases. The CDR3 runs to 14 residues. The V and J ends lost 4 bases and 2 bases respectively, with 9 bases between them. In germline, CDR1 is MNHEY, CDR2 SVGAGI. In DNA form, the CDR3 reads TGTGCCAGCAGTTCGGGGGTTGCTGGAAACACCATATATTTT. This codes for CASSSGVAGNTIYF.

The V gene is TRBV27, the J gene TRBJ1-1; no clear D gene. Deletions cut 4 bases from V and 1 base from J, with 7 bases between. The CDR3 is 13 amino acids. The germline V gene has CDR1 MNHEY and CDR2 SMNVEV (reference sequence). The CDR3 reads CASSYDPNTEAFF. Here the CDR3 DNA reads TGTGCCAGCAGTTACGACCCGAACACTGAAGCTTTCTTT.

The chain employs TRBV6-6 and TRBJ1-6, with D tentatively TRBD1 (6 bases). From germline, CDR1 is MNHNY and CDR2 SVGAGI (reference sequence). Trimming cost V 5 bases and J 10 bases, with 12 bases left between them. This CDR3 has 13 amino acids. The CDR3 DNA reads TGTGCCAGCAGTCCCCGGACAGAGTCACCCCTCCACTTT. Its translation is CASSPRTESPLHF.

V gene TRBV7-2 combines with J gene TRBJ2-5; possible D gene TRBD2, 6 bases. CDR1 and CDR2 (germline): SGHTA, FQGNSA. This CDR3 has 13 amino acids. V gave up 1 base and J gave up 6 bases, with 9 bases separating them. Here the CDR3 DNA reads TGTGCCAGCAGCTTAGAAGGGAGGCAGACCCAGTACTTC. This encodes CASSLEGRQTQYF.

This chain uses TRBV24-1 with TRBJ1-2; D not resolved. Germline V lookup: CDR1 KGHDR, CDR2 SFDVKD. The CDR3 totals 12 residues. The V and J ends lost 6 bases and 4 bases respectively, with 8 bases between them. The CDR3 region has the DNA TGTGCCACCAGTCCGGGGAGCTATGGCTACACCTTC. Translated: CATSPGSYGYTF.

The CDR3 DNA sequence: TGTGCCAGCCGTCCAACAGCCTCCTACGAGCAGTACTTC. This sequence encodes CASRPTASYEQYF. The V and J genes are TRBV2 and TRBJ2-7; D gene ambiguous. The V and J ends lost 8 bases and 0 bases respectively, with 11 bases between them. The CDR3 extends over 13 amino acids. Germline lookup yields CDR1 SNHLY and CDR2 FYNNEI. Full variable domain (outside the CDR3, taken from reference TRBV2 and TRBJ2-7): EPEVTQTPSHQVTQMGQEVILRCVPISNHLYFYWYRQILGQKVEFLVSFYNNEISEKSEIFDDQFSVERPDGSNFTLKIRSTKLEDSAMYFCASRPTASYEQYFGPGTRLTVT.